The present T cell receptor (beta chain) was sequenced within a study of long-term antiretroviral therapy in people with HIV. Overall study findings and caveats: The study found narrower CDR3 length ranges in HIV repertoires than in controls.

Without exception, participants with HIV were treated in the United States. Version v3.0 of the immunoSEQ assay ran at survey level. Sequencing used immunoSEQ multiplex PCR; TCRdb keeps in-frame clones, though not all of them. The sample consists of around 26,000 clones, 70% to 85% of them appearing once. V was clipped by 2 bases and J by 2 bases, with 6 bases between them. CDR1 and CDR2 (germline): SEHNR, FQNEAQ (reference sequence). This CDR3 region has 13 residues. Notes on this clone: What it binds is not known.

The chain combines TRBV7-9 with TRBJ2-5; D remains unclear. This TCR was sampled from a woman between 40 and 50 years old with HIV. The starting material was unsorted PBMCs, obtained 1.2 years after starting antiretroviral therapy. The CDR3 loop is CASSLWGQETQYF. For the CDR3, the DNA is TGTGCCAGCAGCTTATGGGGACAAGAGACCCAGTACTTC.